This T cell receptor beta chain was identified during a study of T cells after yellow fever vaccination. UMIs and a universal primer site were added when TCR cDNA was made by 5'RACE template switching. TCRdb fed the 5' RACE reads into MiXCR, producing one record per CDR3 protein. Of around 50,000 distinct CDR3 sequences listed, 7.4% are singletons. Broader study findings: A minor fraction of clonotypes spanned both CD4 and CD8 compartments.

V dropped 5 bases and J dropped 5 bases, with 13 bases sitting between them. Per the germline V gene, CDR1 is MRHNA and CDR2 is SNTAGT. The CDR3 runs 14 residues. In its sample, this clonotype was seen many times. Its antigen remains unidentified. The receptor was isolated from a man aged 18 to 29 who received the YFV17D yellow fever vaccine. V and J are TRBV6-4 and TRBJ2-1, with D possibly being TRBD1 or TRBD2 (5 bases each). The specimen comprised CD8+ T cells sorted from PBMCs, sampled around 15 days after the first yellow fever vaccination. The DNA for the CDR3 is TGTGCCAGCAGTCTTACCGGGACCAACAATGAGCAGTTCTTC. It is translated as CASSLTGTNNEQFF.